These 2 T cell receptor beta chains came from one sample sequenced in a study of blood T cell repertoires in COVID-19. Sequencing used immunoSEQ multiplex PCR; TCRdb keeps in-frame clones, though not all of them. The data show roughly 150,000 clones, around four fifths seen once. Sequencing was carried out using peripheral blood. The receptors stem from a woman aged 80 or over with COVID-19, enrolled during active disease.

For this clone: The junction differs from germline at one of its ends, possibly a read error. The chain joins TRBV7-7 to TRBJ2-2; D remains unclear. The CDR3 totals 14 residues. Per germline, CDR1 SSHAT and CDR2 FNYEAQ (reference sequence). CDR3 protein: CASSPLRSTGELFF. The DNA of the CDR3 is TGTGCTAGCAGCCCTCTTCGGTCCACCGGGGAGCTGTTTTTT.

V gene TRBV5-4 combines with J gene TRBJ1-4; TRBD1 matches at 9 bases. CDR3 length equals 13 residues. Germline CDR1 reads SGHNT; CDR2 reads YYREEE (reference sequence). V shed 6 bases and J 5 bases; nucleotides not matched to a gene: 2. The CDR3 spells CASKGTGNEKLFF. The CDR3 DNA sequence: TGTGCCAGCAAGGGGACAGGGAATGAAAAACTGTTTTTT.